This is a list of T cell receptor beta chains from one sample in a study of response to subunit inactivated influenza vaccine. TCRdb used MiXCR to reprocess the RT-PCR reads, holding one entry per CDR3 protein. The sample lists about half a million distinct CDR3 sequences, about 25% occurring once. The source material was CD4+ T cells sorted from PBMCs, sampled about 5 days after vaccination. The receptors were gathered from a man over 45 who received an inactivated influenza vaccine. Each CDR3 is given with its conserved first and last residue. Each record gives: clone size, V gene, D gene, J gene, CDR3 protein, CDR3 DNA. A D gene is named only where the DNA matches it firmly. A row's size may be missing; if present it is once, few, many or a size class.

abundance: .
v_gene: TRBV5-1
d_gene: .
j_gene: TRBJ2-1
CDR3aa: CASSNGWQGSANEQFF
CDR3nt: TGCGCCAGCAGCAACGGGTGGCAGGGATCCGCCAATGAGCAGTTCTTC

abundance: .
v_gene: TRBV7-9
d_gene: .
j_gene: TRBJ2-1
CDR3aa: CASSLVGGSAYNEQFF
CDR3nt: TGTGCCAGCAGCTTAGTCGGTGGGAGCGCTTACAATGAGCAGTTCTTC

abundance: many
v_gene: TRBV5-1
d_gene: .
j_gene: TRBJ1-4
CDR3aa: CASSLSARLEEKLFF
CDR3nt: TGCGCCAGCAGCTTATCGGCTCGCCTTGAAGAAAAACTGTTTTTT

abundance: few
v_gene: TRBV6-1
d_gene: .
j_gene: TRBJ2-7
CDR3aa: CASSTDGTRYEQYF
CDR3nt: TGTGCCAGCAGTACGGACGGAACTCGCTACGAGCAGTACTTC

abundance: .
v_gene: TRBV28
d_gene: .
j_gene: TRBJ2-7
CDR3aa: CATRDSFPYEQYF
CDR3nt: TGTGCCACAAGAGACAGCTTCCCTTACGAGCAGTACTTC

abundance: many
v_gene: TRBV12-3/TRBV12-4
d_gene: .
j_gene: TRBJ1-6
CDR3aa: CASSTAGGLGSPLHF
CDR3nt: TGTGCCAGCAGCACCGCCGGGGGGCTTGGTTCACCCCTCCACTTT

abundance: few
v_gene: TRBV7-7
d_gene: TRBD2
j_gene: TRBJ2-1
CDR3aa: CASSSGTSGNEQFF
CDR3nt: TGTGCCAGCAGCTCCGGGACTAGCGGCAATGAGCAGTTCTTC

abundance: few
v_gene: TRBV4-3
d_gene: .
j_gene: TRBJ2-4
CDR3aa: CASSQVAGKGAKNIQYF
CDR3nt: TGCGCCAGCAGCCAAGTGGCCGGGAAGGGGGCCAAAAACATTCAGTACTTC

abundance: .
v_gene: TRBV7-2
d_gene: .
j_gene: TRBJ1-1
CDR3aa: CASSRMGREAFF
CDR3nt: TGTGCCAGCAGCAGGATGGGACGTGAAGCTTTCTTT

abundance: few
v_gene: TRBV7-2
d_gene: .
j_gene: TRBJ2-2
CDR3aa: CASSIRLDGELFF
CDR3nt: TGTGCCAGCAGCATCCGACTGGACGGGGAGCTGTTTTTT

abundance: few
v_gene: TRBV6-2/TRBV6-3
d_gene: TRBD2
j_gene: TRBJ2-2
CDR3aa: CASSYTSGRIEDTGELFF
CDR3nt: TGTGCCAGCAGTTATACTAGCGGGAGAATCGAGGATACCGGGGAGCTGTTTTTT

abundance: .
v_gene: TRBV6-2/TRBV6-3
d_gene: TRBD1
j_gene: TRBJ2-5
CDR3aa: CASIANRGETQYF
CDR3nt: TGTGCCAGCATCGCCAACAGGGGAGAGACCCAGTACTTC

abundance: few
v_gene: TRBV20-1
d_gene: .
j_gene: TRBJ1-1
CDR3aa: CSARPNEAEAFF
CDR3nt: TGCAGTGCTAGACCCAACGAGGCAGAAGCTTTCTTT

abundance: .
v_gene: TRBV18
d_gene: .
j_gene: TRBJ1-2
CDR3aa: CASSPYQDGRYGYTF
CDR3nt: TGTGCCAGCTCACCATACCAGGACGGGCGCTATGGCTACACCTTC

abundance: .
v_gene: TRBV4-3
d_gene: TRBD1
j_gene: TRBJ2-1
CDR3aa: CASSQGVDRGWNEQFF
CDR3nt: TGCGCCAGCAGCCAAGGTGTTGACAGGGGGTGGAATGAGCAGTTCTTC

abundance: .
v_gene: TRBV20-1
d_gene: TRBD1
j_gene: TRBJ2-5
CDR3aa: CSAIPGQGAETQYF
CDR3nt: TGCAGTGCCATACCGGGACAGGGGGCCGAGACCCAGTACTTC

abundance: .
v_gene: TRBV2
d_gene: TRBD1
j_gene: TRBJ1-2
CDR3aa: CASMTVGRGLAYGYTF
CDR3nt: TGTGCCAGCATGACAGTGGGCAGGGGGCTGGCCTATGGCTACACCTTC

abundance: few
v_gene: TRBV10-1
d_gene: .
j_gene: TRBJ2-2
CDR3aa: CASSEGPTGELFF
CDR3nt: TGCGCCAGCAGTGAAGGGCCGACCGGGGAGCTGTTTTTT

abundance: few
v_gene: TRBV12-3/TRBV12-4
d_gene: .
j_gene: TRBJ1-6
CDR3aa: CASSLMGGNNSPLHF
CDR3nt: TGTGCCAGCAGTTTAATGGGAGGGAATAATTCACCCCTCCACTTT

abundance: few
v_gene: TRBV7-8
d_gene: .
j_gene: TRBJ2-3
CDR3aa: CASSLAITRRGTDTQYF
CDR3nt: TGTGCCAGCAGCTTAGCGATCACTAGACGGGGCACAGATACGCAGTATTTT

abundance: .
v_gene: TRBV10-3
d_gene: TRBD1
j_gene: TRBJ1-2
CDR3aa: CAIKGQGKGYTF
CDR3nt: TGTGCCATCAAAGGACAGGGAAAGGGCTACACCTTC

abundance: many
v_gene: TRBV4-3
d_gene: .
j_gene: TRBJ1-5
CDR3aa: CASSLGHNNQPQHF
CDR3nt: TGCGCCAGCAGCTTGGGACACAACAATCAGCCCCAGCATTTT

abundance: few
v_gene: TRBV7-2
d_gene: .
j_gene: TRBJ1-2
CDR3aa: CASSLAQGSYYGYTF
CDR3nt: TGTGCCAGCAGCTTAGCGCAGGGGTCATACTATGGCTACACCTTC

abundance: few
v_gene: TRBV5-1
d_gene: TRBD1
j_gene: TRBJ2-1
CDR3aa: CASSLQGVSYNEQFF
CDR3nt: TGCGCCAGCAGCTTACAGGGGGTTTCCTACAATGAGCAGTTCTTC

abundance: few
v_gene: TRBV5-1
d_gene: TRBD1
j_gene: TRBJ1-2
CDR3aa: CASSLRQGDYGYTF
CDR3nt: TGCGCCAGCAGCTTAAGACAGGGCGACTATGGCTACACCTTC

abundance: .
v_gene: TRBV20-1
d_gene: TRBD2
j_gene: TRBJ2-7
CDR3aa: CSARDVLAGGEQYF
CDR3nt: TGCAGTGCTAGAGATGTCCTAGCGGGAGGGGAGCAGTACTTC

abundance: few
v_gene: TRBV7-2
d_gene: TRBD1
j_gene: TRBJ2-7
CDR3aa: CASSRTGGRSYEQYF
CDR3nt: TGTGCCAGCAGTCGAACAGGGGGTAGGTCCTACGAGCAGTACTTC

abundance: many
v_gene: TRBV29-1
d_gene: TRBD2
j_gene: TRBJ2-1
CDR3aa: CSVAGLAGSYNEQFF
CDR3nt: TGCAGCGTAGCTGGACTAGCGGGCTCCTACAATGAGCAGTTCTTC

abundance: many
v_gene: TRBV12-3/TRBV12-4
d_gene: .
j_gene: TRBJ2-3
CDR3aa: CASSPQGLSTDTQYF
CDR3nt: TGTGCCAGCAGCCCACAGGGCCTTAGCACAGATACGCAGTATTTT

abundance: .
v_gene: TRBV28
d_gene: .
j_gene: TRBJ1-4
CDR3aa: CASRTTARATNEKLFF
CDR3nt: TGTGCCAGCAGGACGACAGCCCGTGCAACTAATGAAAAACTGTTTTTT

abundance: many
v_gene: TRBV7-9
d_gene: .
j_gene: TRBJ2-2
CDR3aa: CATVRVTGELFF
CDR3nt: TGTGCCACAGTTCGGGTCACCGGGGAGCTGTTTTTT

abundance: .
v_gene: TRBV29-1
d_gene: TRBD1
j_gene: TRBJ2-1
CDR3aa: CSALGQAPYNEQFF
CDR3nt: TGCAGCGCCCTAGGACAGGCCCCCTACAATGAGCAGTTCTTC

abundance: .
v_gene: TRBV24-1
d_gene: TRBD1
j_gene: TRBJ2-2
CDR3aa: CATSDSGTGGAGELFF
CDR3nt: TGTGCCACCAGTGATTCCGGGACAGGGGGGGCCGGGGAGCTGTTTTTT

abundance: .
v_gene: TRBV6-2/TRBV6-3
d_gene: .
j_gene: TRBJ2-7
CDR3aa: CASSYVVARAEQYF
CDR3nt: TGTGCCAGCAGTTACGTGGTGGCCAGGGCCGAGCAGTACTTC

abundance: .
v_gene: TRBV7-9
d_gene: TRBD2
j_gene: TRBJ2-7
CDR3aa: CASSFSAGGPHEQYF
CDR3nt: TGTGCCAGCAGCTTCAGTGCGGGAGGGCCCCACGAGCAGTACTTC

abundance: .
v_gene: TRBV4-2
d_gene: TRBD1
j_gene: TRBJ1-4
CDR3aa: CASSLTGVEKLFF
CDR3nt: TGTGCCAGCAGTCTAACAGGGGTTGAAAAACTGTTTTTT

abundance: .
v_gene: TRBV5-1
d_gene: .
j_gene: TRBJ2-2
CDR3aa: CASSLVVGTGELFF
CDR3nt: TGCGCCAGCAGCTTGGTTGTAGGCACCGGGGAGCTGTTTTTT

abundance: .
v_gene: TRBV4-3
d_gene: TRBD2
j_gene: TRBJ2-1
CDR3aa: CASSQDLAGAFYNEQFF
CDR3nt: TGCGCCAGCAGCCAAGACCTAGCGGGGGCGTTCTACAATGAGCAGTTCTTC

abundance: .
v_gene: TRBV3-1
d_gene: .
j_gene: TRBJ2-5
CDR3aa: CASSQDVAGPLRETQYF
CDR3nt: TGTGCCAGCAGCCAAGATGTGGCGGGACCTTTACGGGAGACCCAGTACTTC

abundance: .
v_gene: TRBV3-1
d_gene: TRBD2
j_gene: TRBJ2-2
CDR3aa: CASSQGQAGGRIGELFF
CDR3nt: TGTGCCAGCAGCCAAGGCCAAGCGGGAGGAAGGATCGGGGAGCTGTTTTTT

abundance: .
v_gene: TRBV4-2
d_gene: .
j_gene: TRBJ2-1
CDR3aa: CASSQIVHEQFF
CDR3nt: TGTGCCAGCAGCCAAATAGTACATGAGCAGTTCTTC

abundance: .
v_gene: TRBV5-1
d_gene: .
j_gene: TRBJ2-2
CDR3aa: CASSLSQEYTGELFF
CDR3nt: TGCGCCAGCAGCTTGTCTCAGGAGTACACCGGGGAGCTGTTTTTT

abundance: .
v_gene: TRBV20-1
d_gene: TRBD2
j_gene: TRBJ2-3
CDR3aa: CSARIAGVASTDTQYF
CDR3nt: TGCAGTGCTAGAATAGCGGGAGTCGCTAGCACAGATACGCAGTATTTT

abundance: .
v_gene: TRBV11-1
d_gene: TRBD1
j_gene: TRBJ2-6
CDR3aa: CASSPRQGEMAGANVLTF
CDR3nt: TGTGCCAGCAGCCCTCGACAGGGCGAAATGGCTGGGGCCAACGTCCTGACTTTC

abundance: .
v_gene: TRBV28
d_gene: TRBD1
j_gene: TRBJ1-5
CDR3aa: CASSFGTVLSNQPQHF
CDR3nt: TGTGCCAGCAGTTTTGGGACAGTCCTTAGCAATCAGCCCCAGCATTTT

abundance: few
v_gene: TRBV28
d_gene: .
j_gene: TRBJ1-6
CDR3aa: CASSKIRGSSYNSPLHF
CDR3nt: TGTGCCAGCAGTAAGATAAGGGGGAGCTCCTATAATTCACCCCTCCACTTT

abundance: few
v_gene: TRBV14
d_gene: .
j_gene: TRBJ2-1
CDR3aa: CASSQVNNEQFF
CDR3nt: TGTGCCAGCAGCCAGGTGAACAATGAGCAGTTCTTC

abundance: .
v_gene: TRBV28
d_gene: TRBD2
j_gene: TRBJ2-2
CDR3aa: CASSASGGSTGELFF
CDR3nt: TGTGCCAGCAGTGCTAGCGGGGGGTCCACCGGGGAGCTGTTTTTT

abundance: few
v_gene: TRBV10-3
d_gene: TRBD2
j_gene: TRBJ2-1
CDR3aa: CAISGGGDNEQFF
CDR3nt: TGTGCCATCAGTGGGGGAGGGGACAATGAGCAGTTCTTC